Each of the 21 T cell receptor beta chains below was sequenced from the same sample in a study of blood T cells in healthy people across ages (dated by TCRdb to 2015 to 2017). Preparation of the library involved 5' RACE. Sequencer: Illumina HiSeq 2500. A second PCR of roughly 7 to 12 cycles was run with a J-beta primer mix and a sample-barcoded 5' primer. Through fastp at Q25 and MiXCR, TCRdb rebuilt clones from the public reads, retaining in-frame beta chains. Duplicate CDR3 protein sequences are folded into a single record with the most common DNA and genes. For this sample there are more than 900,000 distinct CDR3 sequences; 20% to 25% appear just once. The ten largest make up about 0.69% of the sample. These same data were also listed under a study on T cells of mothers and their children.

The sequenced material came from blood. These receptors originate from a girl aged 2 to 9 in good health.

On this clonotype: The junction and the germline gene differ at one end; a read error may be behind it. CDR3 nucleotides: TGTGCCACCAGCAGCAACAGGGGGCCCAAGGTCCTGACTTTC. Translated: CATSSNRGPKVLTF. V and J are TRBV15 and TRBJ2-6; TRBD1 agrees at 9 bases. The germline gives CDR1 LNHNV, CDR2 YYDKDF (reference sequence). This CDR3 spans 14 amino acids.

The chain combines TRBV20-1 with TRBJ2-5; no firm D call. Per germline, CDR1 DFQATT and CDR2 SNEGSKA (reference sequence). CDR3 size: 12 residues. The V and J ends lost 5 bases and 3 bases respectively, with 10 bases between them. The CDR3 bases are TGCAGTGCTCCCAGTGGTGAAGAGACCCAGTACTTC. This translates into CSAPSGEETQYF.

This clonotype was seen only a few times. The chain couples TRBV20-1 to TRBJ2-7; TRBD2 aligns across 9 bases. The germline V gene has CDR1 DFQATT and CDR2 SNEGSKA (reference sequence). This CDR3 is built from 15 residues. V lost 0 bases, J lost 2 bases, and 5 bases stayed unmatched. CDR3 sequence reads: CSARDQGGGAYEQYF. CDR3 DNA sequence: TGCAGTGCTAGAGATCAGGGCGGGGGGGCCTACGAGCAGTACTTC.

This clonotype was picked up a small number of times. CDR3 residues: CASRGGADEKLFF. In nucleotides, the CDR3 is TGTGCCAGCAGAGGGGGGGCGGATGAAAAACTGTTTTTT. V and J are TRBV7-9 and TRBJ1-4, with a possible D match to TRBD1 (6 bases). The V and J ends lost 6 bases and 6 bases respectively, with 11 bases between them. The CDR3 extends over 13 amino acids. In germline, CDR1 is SEHNR, CDR2 FQNEAQ (reference sequence).

A few counts support this clonotype. This chain connects TRBV6-6 to TRBJ1-1, with D perhaps TRBD1 (5 bases). Germline lookup yields CDR1 MNHNY and CDR2 SVGAGI (reference sequence). The length of the CDR3 is 14 residues. Deletions cut 0 bases from V and 6 bases from J, with 11 bases between. The CDR3 is CASSYSGKGSEAFF. As DNA, the CDR3 is TGTGCCAGCAGTTACTCAGGGAAGGGGTCTGAAGCTTTCTTT.

The chain carries TRBV7-9 and TRBJ2-1; D remains unclear. Germline V gene lookup returns CDR1 SEHNR and CDR2 FQNEAQ (reference sequence). V shed 0 bases and J shed 2 bases, with 11 bases lying between them. The CDR3 covers 16 residues. CDR3 bases: TGTGCCAGCAGCTTAGCGTCCGAGATAACCTACAATGAGCAGTTCTTC. It translates to CASSLASEITYNEQFF. Using reference TRBV7-9 and TRBJ2-1 for the parts outside the CDR3, the full variable domain is DTGVSQNPRHKITKRGQNVTFRCDPISEHNRLYWYRQTLGQGPEFLTYFQNEAQLEKSRLLSDRFSAERPKGSFSTLEIQRTEQGDSAMYLCASSLASEITYNEQFFGPGTRLTVL.

This clonotype was picked up a small number of times. V gene TRBV3-1 combines with J gene TRBJ2-5, with D possibly matching TRBD2 (6 bases). With the DNA end fitting TRBJ2-7 better, the J assignment may be wrong. The length of the CDR3 is 15 residues. Germline values: CDR1 LGHDT, CDR2 YNNKEL (reference sequence). CDR3 region: CASRTPGTLNYEQYF. CDR3 DNA sequence: TGTGCCAGCCGAACCCCCGGGACTTTAAACTACGAGCAGTACTTC.

The chain combines TRBV5-1 with TRBJ2-7, with D possibly being TRBD1 (6 bases). V gave up 4 bases and J gave up 2 bases, with 16 bases separating them. The V gene's germline CDR1 is SGHRS and CDR2 YFSETQ. The CDR3 contains 15 residues. The CDR3 region has the DNA TGCGCCAGCAGCATGGGGGACACCGTCACCTACGAGCAGTACTTC. Protein: CASSMGDTVTYEQYF.

The chain has TRBV29-1 and TRBJ2-5; D is ambiguous. Trimming left V 4 bases short and J 4 bases short, with 13 bases between. Germline lookup yields CDR1 SQVTM and CDR2 ANQGSEA. CDR3 size: 13 residues. CDR3 loop: CSVGPTTTETQYF. The CDR3, as DNA: TGCAGCGTTGGTCCAACTACGACAGAGACCCAGTACTTC. Full variable domain (outside the CDR3, taken from reference TRBV29-1 and TRBJ2-5): SAVISQKPSRDICQRGTSLTIQCQVDSQVTMMFWYRQQPGQSLTLIATANQGSEATYESGFVIDKFPISRPNLTFSTLTVSNMSPEDSSIYLCSVGPTTTETQYFGPGTRLLVL.

This clonotype was seen more than once but under ten times. This chain joins TRBV29-1 and TRBJ2-3; maybe TRBD2 (5 bases). Germline assignment: CDR1 SQVTM and CDR2 ANQGSEA. The CDR3 is 14 residues long. V gave up 4 bases and J gave up 2 bases, with 13 bases separating them. CDR3 nucleotide sequence: TGCAGCGTTGCCGGGATCCCACTCACAGATACGCAGTATTTT. Translation: CSVAGIPLTDTQYF.

This rearrangement joins TRBV9 to TRBJ2-5; the match to TRBD1 covers 7 bases. The J call may be in error: the DNA end matches TRBJ2-1 better. The germline V gene encodes CDR1 SGDLS and CDR2 YYNGEE. CDR3 size: 14 residues. The CDR3 reads CASSVQTGYNEQFF. The CDR3 coding sequence is TGTGCCAGCAGCGTCCAGACAGGGTACAATGAGCAGTTCTTC.

This clonotype has more than one count but fewer than ten. The CDR3 loop is CASSPGRHEKLFF. For the CDR3, the DNA is TGCGCCAGCAGCCCGGGACGGCATGAAAAACTGTTTTTT. The J gene is TRBJ1-4, the V gene TRBV4-3; possibly TRBD1 for D (5 bases). There are 13 residues in the CDR3. V was shortened by 4 bases and J by 6 bases, with 9 bases between the two germline ends. Germline V gene sequence: CDR1 LGHNA, CDR2 YSLEER.

This clonotype has only a few counts. The rearrangement joins TRBV15 to TRBJ2-5; D gene unclear. Germline V gene sequence: CDR1 LNHNV, CDR2 YYDKDF (reference sequence). The V gene lost 1 base and the J gene lost 4 bases, with 7 bases spanning the gap. CDR3 length equals 13 residues. CDR3 in amino acids: CATSRALRETQYF. The CDR3 bases are TGTGCCACCAGCAGAGCTCTTAGAGAGACCCAGTACTTC.

This clonotype was seen more than once but under ten times. The chain joins TRBV24-1 to TRBJ2-5; tentative D call: TRBD1 (5 bases). The length of the CDR3 is 15 residues. V was shortened by 4 bases and J by 4 bases, with 15 bases between the two germline ends. Per the germline V gene, CDR1 is KGHDR and CDR2 is SFDVKD. This chain's CDR3 is CATSDQGWWPETQYF. The CDR3 coding sequence is TGTGCCACCAGTGACCAGGGCTGGTGGCCAGAGACCCAGTACTTC.

A note on this clonotype: At one of its ends the junction is not consistent with the germline gene, which may arise from a read error. The CDR3 here is CASSLGLRGTTNEELFF. The CDR3 region has the DNA TGTGCCAGCAGCTTAGGGCTTCGGGGAACAACTAATGAAGAACTGTTTTTT. The chain carries TRBV7-9 and TRBJ1-4; D ambiguous. The CDR3 is made up of 17 amino acids. CDR1 SEHNR and CDR2 FQNEAQ come from the germline V gene (reference sequence).

This clonotype was seen a few times. This sequence joins TRBV12-3 or TRBV12-4 and TRBJ2-7; TRBD1 matches 8 bases. The J call may be mistaken, given a closer DNA end match to TRBJ2-1. The CDR3 extends over 14 amino acids. CDR3: CASSRDRQGREQFF. The DNA of the CDR3 is TGTGCCAGCAGTCGCGACCGACAGGGGCGTGAGCAGTTCTTC.

This clonotype appeared many times. The chain couples TRBV27 to TRBJ2-7; 12 nucleotides agree with TRBD1. Germline V gene lookup returns CDR1 MNHEY and CDR2 SMNVEV (reference sequence). This CDR3 has 14 residues. V was clipped by 6 bases and J by 5 bases; unmatched bases: 5. CDR3 nucleotide sequence: TGTGCCAGCAGCCCCGGGACAGGGGGCAACGAGCAGTACTTC. This sequence encodes CASSPGTGGNEQYF.

The chain recombines TRBV10-3 with TRBJ2-5; D is unclear. The closer fit of TRBJ2-7 to the DNA end suggests the J call may be wrong. Germline V CDR1 and CDR2: ENHRY, SYGVKD. This CDR3 region has 13 residues. CDR3 protein: CAISGDPTYEQYF. The DNA for the CDR3 is TGTGCCATCAGTGGGGATCCTACCTACGAGCAGTACTTC.

This clonotype occurred a few times. The chain is built from TRBV12-3 or TRBV12-4 and TRBJ2-7; D might be TRBD2 (6 bases). V was pared by 5 bases and J by 7 bases, with 24 bases between. This CDR3 is 16 amino acids long. DNA for the CDR3: TGTGCCAGCAGTCAGGGACTGAACTTGTCTCCGCTGGAGCAGTACTTC. Translation: CASSQGLNLSPLEQYF.

The chain has TRBV20-1 and TRBJ1-3; the D gene is possibly TRBD1 (6 bases). The V gene lost 2 bases and the J gene lost 0 bases, with 20 bases spanning the gap. The germline V gene encodes CDR1 DFQATT and CDR2 SNEGSKA (reference sequence). This CDR3 is built from 18 residues. The CDR3, as DNA: TGCAGTGCTAGAAAGGTACAGGGACAACCCCGCTCTGGAAACACCATATATTTT. As protein: CSARKVQGQPRSGNTIYF.

The V call is TRBV6-6, the J call TRBJ2-5; 11 nucleotides align to TRBD2. The CDR3 sequence is 16 residues long. V lost 6 bases to trimming and J lost 4 bases; unmatched junction nucleotides: 10. CDR1 MNHNY and CDR2 SVGAGI come from the germline V gene (reference sequence). The DNA for the CDR3 is TGTGCCAGCAGCTACACCCTAGCGGGAGGTGCAGAGACCCAGTACTTC. Protein sequence: CASSYTLAGGAETQYF.